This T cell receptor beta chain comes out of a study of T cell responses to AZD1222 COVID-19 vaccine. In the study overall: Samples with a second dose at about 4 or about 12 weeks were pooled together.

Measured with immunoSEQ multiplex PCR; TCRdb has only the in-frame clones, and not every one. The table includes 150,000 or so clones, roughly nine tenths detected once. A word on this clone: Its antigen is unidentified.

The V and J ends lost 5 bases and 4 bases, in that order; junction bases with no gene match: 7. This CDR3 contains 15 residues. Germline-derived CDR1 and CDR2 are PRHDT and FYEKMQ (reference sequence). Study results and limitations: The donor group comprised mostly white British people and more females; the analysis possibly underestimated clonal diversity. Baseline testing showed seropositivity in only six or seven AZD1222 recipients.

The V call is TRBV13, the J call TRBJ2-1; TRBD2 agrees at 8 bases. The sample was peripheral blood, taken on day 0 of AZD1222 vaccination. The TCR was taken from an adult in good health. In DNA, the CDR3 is TGTGCCAGCAGCATCAGCGGGGGCTATTACAATGAGCAGTTCTTC. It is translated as CASSISGGYYNEQFF.